The 22 T cell receptor beta chains presented below share a single source sample, sequenced in a study of blood T cell repertoires in COVID-19. Here immunoSEQ multiplex PCR was the method, and the copy in TCRdb shows in-frame clones only, minus some. The profile shows over 250,000 clones, roughly 77% of them singletons. The specimen sequenced was peripheral blood. Source of these receptors: an elderly woman with acute or convalescent COVID-19.

The V and J genes are TRBV6-1 and TRBJ2-2; 10 positions match TRBD1. This CDR3 comprises 15 residues. After removal of 6 bases from V and 4 bases from J, the junction contained 5 bases not matched to a gene. Looked up from germline, CDR1 is MNHNS and CDR2 is SASEGT. CDR3: CASSRDRGVTGELFF. The DNA for the CDR3 is TGTGCCAGCAGCCGGGACAGGGGCGTCACCGGGGAGCTGTTTTTT.

This sequence joins TRBV10-3 and TRBJ2-2, with a tentative D call TRBD2 (5 bases). Germline V gives CDR1 ENHRY, CDR2 SYGVKD. The CDR3 contains 14 residues. Trimming pared 7 bases from V and 1 base from J, leaving 10 bases between. The CDR3 loop reads CAIKGRGNTGELFF. The CDR3 nucleotides are TGTGCCATCAAGGGTCGGGGGAACACCGGGGAGCTGTTTTTT.

V gene TRBV7-2 combines with J gene TRBJ2-3; 8 bases agree with TRBD2. The CDR3 contains 14 residues. V gave up 5 bases and J gave up 4 bases; unmatched junction bases: 5. Germline V gives CDR1 SGHTA, CDR2 FQGNSA. Here the CDR3 DNA reads TGTGCCAGCAGCCCAGGACTAGCATCAGATACGCAGTATTTT. Encoded protein: CASSPGLASDTQYF. Together with reference TRBV7-2 and TRBJ2-3, the CDR3 gives the full variable domain: GAGVSQSPSNKVTEKGKDVELRCDPISGHTALYWYRQSLGQGLEFLIYFQGNSAPDKSGLPSDRFSAERTGGSVSTLTIQRTQQEDSAVYLCASSPGLASDTQYFGPGTRLTVL.

V and J are TRBV7-9 and TRBJ1-1, with TRBD1 identical over 9 bases. This CDR3 contains 14 residues. CDR1 is SEHNR and CDR2 is FQNEAQ in the germline V gene (reference sequence). After removal of 4 bases from V and 5 bases from J, the junction contained 5 bases not matched to a gene. CDR3 residues: CASSSGQGKTEAFF. The CDR3 DNA is TGTGCCAGCAGCTCGGGACAGGGTAAAACTGAAGCTTTCTTT.

V and J are TRBV4-3 and TRBJ1-2; 8 bases are a match to TRBD1. This CDR3 spans 15 amino acids. Germline V gene sequence: CDR1 LGHNA, CDR2 YSLEER. The junction had 5 bases not matched to a gene; V was cut back by 2 bases and J by 3 bases. The CDR3 loop is CASSQTGQGYYGYTF. The CDR3 nucleotides are TGCGCCAGCAGCCAAACCGGACAGGGCTACTATGGCTACACCTTC.

This clone was recorded once. The chain carries TRBV3-1 (or the pseudogene TRBV3-2) and TRBJ2-2; D perhaps matches TRBD2 (5 bases). The CDR3 is made up of 14 amino acids. V lost 1 base and J lost 5, with 8 bases in between. CDR1 and CDR2 (germline): LGHDT, YNNKEL (reference sequence). The CDR3 protein is CASSQATTTGELFF. The CDR3, as DNA: TGTGCCAGCAGCCAAGCGACTACGACCGGGGAGCTGTTTTTT.

The V call is TRBV18, the J call TRBJ2-3; perhaps TRBD1 as D (5 bases). Germline V lookup: CDR1 KGHSH, CDR2 LQKENI. V was cut by 2 bases and J by 0 bases, with 21 bases left in between. CDR3 length: 19 amino acids. This CDR3 reads CASSPIAPGLGSSTDTQYF. Here the CDR3 DNA reads TGTGCCAGCTCACCAATCGCTCCAGGGTTAGGATCTAGCACAGATACGCAGTATTTT. Combining the CDR3 with reference TRBV18 and TRBJ2-3 gives the whole variable domain NAGVMQNPRHLVRRRGQEARLRCSPMKGHSHVYWYRQLPEEGLKFMVYLQKENIIDESGMPKERFSAEFPKEGPSILRIQQVVRGDSAAYFCASSPIAPGLGSSTDTQYFGPGTRLTVL.

The V call is TRBV11-1, the J call TRBJ1-2; maybe TRBD1 (5 bases). Germline V gene data show CDR1 as SGHAT and CDR2 as FQDESV (reference sequence). The CDR3 has 14 amino acids. V lost 4 bases to trimming and J lost 2 bases, with 11 bases between them. The CDR3 reads CASSYTTGNYGYTF. CDR3 DNA: TGTGCCAGCAGCTATACTACAGGAAACTATGGCTACACCTTC.

The V gene is TRBV2, the J gene TRBJ2-1; 10 nucleotides align to TRBD2. This CDR3 comprises 18 residues. The ends lost 2 bases at V and 6 bases at J; junction bases unmatched: 13. CDR1 is SNHLY and CDR2 is FYNNEI in the germline V gene. CDR3 DNA: TGTGCCAGCAGTGAAAGGGCTAGCGGGAGCTTGGCGGGCAATGAGCAGTTCTTC. It codes for CASSERASGSLAGNEQFF.

J is TRBJ2-1 and V is TRBV3-1 (or the pseudogene TRBV3-2); D is uncertain. The CDR3 contains 15 residues. Germline V gives CDR1 LGHDT, CDR2 YNNKEL (reference sequence). V was clipped by 3 bases and J by 0 bases, with 9 bases between them. The CDR3 protein is CASSQTHDSYNEQFF. In nucleotides, the CDR3 is TGTGCCAGCAGCCAGACTCACGACTCCTACAATGAGCAGTTCTTC.

The rearrangement uses TRBV18 and TRBJ1-6; the D gene is possibly TRBD1 (5 bases). V was trimmed by 3 bases and J by 4 bases, leaving 13 bases between them. The germline V gene encodes CDR1 KGHSH and CDR2 LQKENI. The CDR3 sequence is 16 residues long. The CDR3 coding sequence is TGTGCCAGCTCACCTATAGATGACAGATATAATTCACCCCTCCACTTT. As protein: CASSPIDDRYNSPLHF.

This clone showed up many times. This chain uses TRBV2 with TRBJ1-4; 7 nucleotides match TRBD1. V was clipped by 6 bases and J by 5 bases; unmatched bases: 9. This CDR3 has 15 residues. Germline V gene sequence: CDR1 SNHLY, CDR2 FYNNEI. The CDR3 region has the DNA TGTGCCAGCAGCCCTACAGGGGTTGAGAATGAAAAACTGTTTTTT. It specifies CASSPTGVENEKLFF.

This CDR3 is CASSSGTGGFEQYF. The CDR3 DNA is TGTGCCAGCTCGTCCGGGACAGGGGGCTTCGAGCAGTACTTC. The chain carries TRBV18 and TRBJ2-7; 12 nucleotides line up with TRBD1. Trimming removed 6 bases from V and 6 bases from J; junction bases left unmatched: 6. Germline lookup yields CDR1 KGHSH and CDR2 LQKENI. The CDR3 consists of 14 residues.

The chain joins TRBV27 to TRBJ2-2, with D possibly matching TRBD1 (5 bases). This CDR3 has 18 residues. The V end was cut by 5 bases, the J end by 2 bases, with 21 bases between. The V gene's germline CDR1 is MNHEY and CDR2 SMNVEV (reference sequence). DNA of the CDR3: TGTGCCAGCAGTCCCCTCTACTACAGGCTTCGAAACACCGGGGAGCTGTTTTTT. This translates into CASSPLYYRLRNTGELFF.

CDR3 residues: CASSLGAGAGRSYEQYF. In nucleotides, the CDR3 is TGCGCCAGCAGCTTGGGGGCCGGCGCGGGGAGGTCCTACGAGCAGTACTTC. The chain joins TRBV5-1 to TRBJ2-7; D may be TRBD2 (6 bases). CDR1 and CDR2 from the germline V gene are SGHRS and YFSETQ. This CDR3 has 17 amino acids. V was pared by 0 bases and J by 1 base, with 17 bases between.

This clone was found a few times. The genes are TRBV3-1 (or the pseudogene TRBV3-2) and TRBJ1-6, with a tentative D call TRBD1 (5 bases). V lost 5 bases, J lost 9 bases, and 14 bases lay in between. Germline values: CDR1 LGHDT, CDR2 YNNKEL (reference sequence). CDR3 size: 14 residues. For the CDR3, the DNA is TGTGCCAGCAGCATCCCAGGGAAAGCTTCACCCCTCCACTTT. This codes for CASSIPGKASPLHF.

This chain uses TRBV5-5 with TRBJ1-4; D may be TRBD1 (6 bases). Trimming took 0 bases from V and 0 from J, leaving 6 bases between them. The length of the CDR3 is 15 residues. From germline, CDR1 is SGHKS and CDR2 YYEKEE (reference sequence). The chain's CDR3 is CASSLGQATNEKLFF. The CDR3 DNA follows: TGTGCCAGCAGCTTGGGACAGGCAACTAATGAAAAACTGTTTTTT.

The chain joins TRBV5-4 to TRBJ2-1; perhaps TRBD2 as D (6 bases). The V end lost 6 bases, the J end lost 4 bases, and 14 bases lay between the germline ends. This CDR3 has 14 residues. CDR1 and CDR2 from the germline V gene are SGHNT and YYREEE (reference sequence). This CDR3 is CASTPGTAYNEQFF. DNA of the CDR3: TGTGCCAGCACCCCCGGGACTGCTTACAATGAGCAGTTCTTC. Complete variable domain (other parts from reference TRBV5-4 and TRBJ2-1): ETGVTQSPTHLIKTRGQQVTLRCSSQSGHNTVSWYQQALGQGPQFIFQYYREEENGRGNFPPRFSGLQFPNYSSELNVNALELDDSALYLCASTPGTAYNEQFFGPGTRLTVL.

The chain uses TRBV19 and TRBJ1-2, with 7 bases fitting TRBD1. Germline loops: CDR1 LNHDA, CDR2 SQIVND (reference sequence). The CDR3 length is 15 residues. With V trimmed by 6 bases and J by 7 bases, 14 bases remained unmatched. The DNA of the CDR3 is TGTGCCAGTAGCATTCCGGGACAGCAATCCGGTGGCTACACCTTC. This translates into CASSIPGQQSGGYTF.

The V and J genes are TRBV9 and TRBJ2-1; D is ambiguous. CDR3 length equals 13 residues. Per germline, CDR1 SGDLS and CDR2 YYNGEE. Trimming took 0 bases from V and 6 from J, leaving 7 bases between them. CDR3 in DNA: TGTGCCAGCAGCGTAGGGGCCACCAATGAGCAGTTCTTC. It codes for CASSVGATNEQFF.

The genes are TRBV2 and TRBJ2-2; D remains ambiguous. Germline CDR1 reads SNHLY; CDR2 reads FYNNEI. Deletions cut 7 bases from V and 2 bases from J, with 14 bases between. The CDR3 is 15 residues long. CDR3 in amino acids: CASNPGLGNTGELFF. The CDR3, as DNA: TGTGCCAGCAATCCAGGCCTGGGTAACACCGGGGAGCTGTTTTTT.

This chain joins TRBV7-7 and TRBJ2-5; D may be TRBD2 (5 bases). V shed 1 base and J shed 1 base, with 16 bases lying between them. Per germline, CDR1 SSHAT and CDR2 FNYEAQ (reference sequence). The CDR3 has 17 residues. The CDR3 region has the DNA TGTGCCAGCAGCTTAGTTGGAACTAGTTCCCCCCAAGAGACCCAGTACTTC. The encoded protein is CASSLVGTSSPQETQYF.